The TCR beta chain under discussion was sequenced for a study of cytomegalovirus exposure and HLA in healthy donors. The protocol was immunoSEQ multiplex PCR, while the TCRdb copy is restricted to in-frame clones and leaves out a portion. This table holds 150,000 to 200,000 clones, about 82% found once. Study findings and constraints: High sensitivity and specificity were reportedly achieved when the classifier diagnosed cytomegalovirus status. Most TCR sequences were seen very rarely across donors, but some public TCRs occurred in many. Cytomegalovirus association was assigned to 170 or so TCR beta chains.

For this clone: Antigen specificity is unknown.

CDR1 is SGHRS, CDR2 YFSETQ, per germline. Trimming cost V 4 bases and J 0 bases, with 13 bases left between them. The CDR3 extends over 15 amino acids. The chain couples TRBV5-1 to TRBJ1-1, with unresolved D. Sequenced: PBMCs. The sequence came from a woman between 18 and 30 years old in good health and CMV-seronegative. The CDR3 region has the DNA TGCGCCAGCAGCCTCGGAGCCCTCTTGAACACTGAAGCTTTCTTT. Translation: CASSLGALLNTEAFF. The entire variable domain, with the rest obtained from reference TRBV5-1 and TRBJ1-1, is as follows: KAGVTQTPRYLIKTRGQQVTLSCSPISGHRSVSWYQQTPGQGLQFLFEYFSETQRNKGNFPGRFSGRQFSNSRSEMNVSTLELGDSALYLCASSLGALLNTEAFFGQGTRLTVV.